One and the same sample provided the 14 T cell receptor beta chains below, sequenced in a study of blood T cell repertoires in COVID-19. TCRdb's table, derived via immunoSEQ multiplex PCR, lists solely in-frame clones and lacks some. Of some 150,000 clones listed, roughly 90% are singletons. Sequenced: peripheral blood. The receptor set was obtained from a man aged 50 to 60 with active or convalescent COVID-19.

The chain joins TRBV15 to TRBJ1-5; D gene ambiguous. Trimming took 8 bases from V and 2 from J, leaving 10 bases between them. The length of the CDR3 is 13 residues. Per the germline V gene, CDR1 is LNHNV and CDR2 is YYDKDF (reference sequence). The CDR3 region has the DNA TGTGCCACCGGAGAGGGTGGCAATCAGCCCCAGCATTTT. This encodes CATGEGGNQPQHF.

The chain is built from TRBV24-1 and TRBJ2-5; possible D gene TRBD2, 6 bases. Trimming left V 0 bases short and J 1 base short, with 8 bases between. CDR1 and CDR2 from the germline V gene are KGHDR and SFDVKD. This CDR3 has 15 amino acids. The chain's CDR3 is CATSDLGGGQETQYF. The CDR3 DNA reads TGTGCCACCAGTGATTTGGGGGGAGGCCAAGAGACCCAGTACTTC.

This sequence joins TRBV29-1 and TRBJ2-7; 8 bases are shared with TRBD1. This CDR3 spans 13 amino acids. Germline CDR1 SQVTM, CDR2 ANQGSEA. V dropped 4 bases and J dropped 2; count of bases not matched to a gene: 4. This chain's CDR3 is CSVGQGIPYEQYF. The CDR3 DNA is TGCAGCGTTGGACAGGGGATCCCCTACGAGCAGTACTTC.

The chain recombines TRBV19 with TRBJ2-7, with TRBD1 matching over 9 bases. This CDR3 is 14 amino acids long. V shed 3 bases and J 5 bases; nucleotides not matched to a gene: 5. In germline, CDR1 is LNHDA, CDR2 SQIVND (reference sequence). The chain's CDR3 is CASSIGQGYHEQYF. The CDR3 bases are TGTGCCAGTAGTATCGGACAGGGGTACCACGAGCAGTACTTC.

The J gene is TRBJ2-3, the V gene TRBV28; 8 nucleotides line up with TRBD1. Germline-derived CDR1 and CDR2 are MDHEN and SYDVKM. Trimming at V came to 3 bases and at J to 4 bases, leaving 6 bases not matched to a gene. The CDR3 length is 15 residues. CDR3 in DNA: TGTGCCAGCAGTTTTCGGACAGGGAGCGCAGATACGCAGTATTTT. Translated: CASSFRTGSADTQYF.

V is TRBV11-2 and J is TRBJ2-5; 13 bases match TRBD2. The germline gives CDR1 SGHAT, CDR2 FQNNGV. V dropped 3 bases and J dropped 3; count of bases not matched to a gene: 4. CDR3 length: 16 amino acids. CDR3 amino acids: CASSFTSGRGEETQYF. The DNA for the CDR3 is TGTGCCAGCAGCTTCACTAGCGGGAGGGGGGAAGAGACCCAGTACTTC.

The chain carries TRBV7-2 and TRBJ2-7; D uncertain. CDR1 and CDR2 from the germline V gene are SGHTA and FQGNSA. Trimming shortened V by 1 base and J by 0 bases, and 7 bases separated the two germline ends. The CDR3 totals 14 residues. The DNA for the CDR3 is TGTGCCAGCAGCTTAGATGGCATCTCCTACGAGCAGTACTTC. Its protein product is CASSLDGISYEQYF. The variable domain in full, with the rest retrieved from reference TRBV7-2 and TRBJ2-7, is GAGVSQSPSNKVTEKGKDVELRCDPISGHTALYWYRQSLGQGLEFLIYFQGNSAPDKSGLPSDRFSAERTGGSVSTLTIQRTQQEDSAVYLCASSLDGISYEQYFGPGTRLTVT.

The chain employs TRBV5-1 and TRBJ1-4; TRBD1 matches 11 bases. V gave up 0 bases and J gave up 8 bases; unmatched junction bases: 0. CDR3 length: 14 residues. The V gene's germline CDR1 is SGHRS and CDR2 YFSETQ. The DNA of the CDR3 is TGCGCCAGCAGCTTGGGGACAGGGGGCGAAAAACTGTTTTTT. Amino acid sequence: CASSLGTGGEKLFF. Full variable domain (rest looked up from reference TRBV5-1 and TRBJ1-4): KAGVTQTPRYLIKTRGQQVTLSCSPISGHRSVSWYQQTPGQGLQFLFEYFSETQRNKGNFPGRFSGRQFSNSRSEMNVSTLELGDSALYLCASSLGTGGEKLFFGSGTQLSVL.

Here the CDR3 DNA reads TGTGCCAGCAGCGCCACCCCCGAGACACTACATGGCGGGAATGAAAAACTGTTTTTT. Its translation is CASSATPETLHGGNEKLFF. The V gene is TRBV9, the J gene TRBJ1-4; no clear D. The CDR3 runs to 19 residues. Germline CDR1 is SGDLS and CDR2 is YYNGEE. Trimming removed 3 bases at V and 5 bases at J, with 26 bases between.

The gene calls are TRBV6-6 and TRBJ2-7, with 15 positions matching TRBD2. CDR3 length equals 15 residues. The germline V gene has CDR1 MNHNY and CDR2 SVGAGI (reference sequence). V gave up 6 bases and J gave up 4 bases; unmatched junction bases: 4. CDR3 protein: CASSYGTSGRYEQYF. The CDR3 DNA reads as TGTGCCAGCAGCTACGGGACTAGCGGGAGGTACGAGCAGTACTTC.

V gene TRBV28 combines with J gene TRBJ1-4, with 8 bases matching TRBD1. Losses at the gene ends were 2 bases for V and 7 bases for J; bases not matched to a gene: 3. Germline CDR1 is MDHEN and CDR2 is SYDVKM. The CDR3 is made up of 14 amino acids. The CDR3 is CASSLPGGGEKLFF. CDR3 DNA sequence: TGTGCCAGCAGTTTACCAGGGGGCGGTGAAAAACTGTTTTTT.

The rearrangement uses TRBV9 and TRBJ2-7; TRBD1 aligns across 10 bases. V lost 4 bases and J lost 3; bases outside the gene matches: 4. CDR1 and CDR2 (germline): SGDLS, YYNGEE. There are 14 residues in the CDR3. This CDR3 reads CASSRWDRGYEQYF. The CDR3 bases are TGTGCCAGCAGCCGGTGGGACAGGGGCTACGAGCAGTACTTC.

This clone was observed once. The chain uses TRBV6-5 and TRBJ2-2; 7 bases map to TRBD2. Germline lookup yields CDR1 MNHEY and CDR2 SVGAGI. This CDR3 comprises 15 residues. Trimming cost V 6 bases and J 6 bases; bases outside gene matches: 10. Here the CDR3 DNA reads TGTGCCAGCAGGCGAAAAGCGGGATACCCCGGGGAGCTGTTTTTT. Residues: CASRRKAGYPGELFF.

The CDR3: CASSRQGHGYTF. CDR3 in DNA: TGTGCCAGCAGCCGACAGGGTCACGGCTACACCTTC. The chain employs TRBV6-5 and TRBJ1-2, with TRBD1 identical over 7 bases. Trimming cost V 6 bases and J 8 bases; bases outside gene matches: 6. This CDR3 has 12 residues. Per germline, CDR1 MNHEY and CDR2 SVGAGI.